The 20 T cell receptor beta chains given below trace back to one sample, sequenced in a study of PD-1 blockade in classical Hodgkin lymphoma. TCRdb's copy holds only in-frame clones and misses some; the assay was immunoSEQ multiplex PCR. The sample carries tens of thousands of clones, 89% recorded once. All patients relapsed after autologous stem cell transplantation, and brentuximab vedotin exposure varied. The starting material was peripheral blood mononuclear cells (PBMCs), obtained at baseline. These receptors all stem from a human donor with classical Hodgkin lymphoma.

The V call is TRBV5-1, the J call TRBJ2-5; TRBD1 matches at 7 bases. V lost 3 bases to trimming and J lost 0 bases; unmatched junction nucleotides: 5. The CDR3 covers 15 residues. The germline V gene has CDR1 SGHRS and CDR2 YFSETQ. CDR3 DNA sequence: TGCGCCAGCAGCTCGGGACAGCCCAACCAAGAGACCCAGTACTTC. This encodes CASSSGQPNQETQYF.

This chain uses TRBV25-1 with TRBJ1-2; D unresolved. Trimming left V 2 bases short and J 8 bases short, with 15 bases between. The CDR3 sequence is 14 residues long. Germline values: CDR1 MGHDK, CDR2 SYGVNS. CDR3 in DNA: TGTGCCAGCAGTGAAATTGTCAGAGTGGAAGGCTACACCTTC. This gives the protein CASSEIVRVEGYTF.

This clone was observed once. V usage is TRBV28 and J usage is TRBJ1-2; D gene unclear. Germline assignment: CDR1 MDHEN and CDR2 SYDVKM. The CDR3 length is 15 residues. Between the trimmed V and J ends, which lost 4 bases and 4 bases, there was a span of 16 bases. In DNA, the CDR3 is TGTGCCAGCAGTTCAGTCTCACGGCTCCTCTATGGCTACACCTTC. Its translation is CASSSVSRLLYGYTF.

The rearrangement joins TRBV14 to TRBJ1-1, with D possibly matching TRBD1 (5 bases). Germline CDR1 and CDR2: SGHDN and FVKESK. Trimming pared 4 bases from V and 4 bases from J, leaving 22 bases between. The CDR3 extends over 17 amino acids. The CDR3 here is CASSRGAGGIVATEAFF. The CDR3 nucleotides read TGTGCCAGCAGCCGCGGGGCGGGGGGGATTGTCGCCACTGAAGCTTTCTTT.

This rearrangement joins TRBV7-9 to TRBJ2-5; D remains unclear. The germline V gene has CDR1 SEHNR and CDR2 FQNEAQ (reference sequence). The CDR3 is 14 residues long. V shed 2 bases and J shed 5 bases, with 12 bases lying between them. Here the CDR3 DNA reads TGTGCCAGCAGCTTAAACGACATTGCGGAGACCCAGTACTTC. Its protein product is CASSLNDIAETQYF.

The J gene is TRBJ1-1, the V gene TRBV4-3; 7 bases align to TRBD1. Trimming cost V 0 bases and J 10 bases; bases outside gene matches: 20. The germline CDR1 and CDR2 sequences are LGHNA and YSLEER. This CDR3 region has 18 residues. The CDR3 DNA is TGCGCCAGCAGCCAAGATCTGTGGCAGGGGGGGACCCGATACCGAGCTTTCTTT. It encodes CASSQDLWQGGTRYRAFF.

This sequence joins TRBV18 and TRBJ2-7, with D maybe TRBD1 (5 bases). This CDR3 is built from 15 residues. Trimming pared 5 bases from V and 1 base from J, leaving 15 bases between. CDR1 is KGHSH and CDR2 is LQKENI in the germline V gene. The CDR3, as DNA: TGTGCCAGCTCAGAGAGGACAACGCCTTCCTACGAGCAGTACTTC. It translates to CASSERTTPSYEQYF.

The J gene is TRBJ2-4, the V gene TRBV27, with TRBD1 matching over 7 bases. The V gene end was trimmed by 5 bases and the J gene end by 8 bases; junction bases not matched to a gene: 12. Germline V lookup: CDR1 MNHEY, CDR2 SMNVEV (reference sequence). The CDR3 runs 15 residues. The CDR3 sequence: CASSKGGGFTDIQYF. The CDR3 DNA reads TGTGCCAGCAGTAAAGGGGGCGGGTTTACGGACATTCAGTACTTC.

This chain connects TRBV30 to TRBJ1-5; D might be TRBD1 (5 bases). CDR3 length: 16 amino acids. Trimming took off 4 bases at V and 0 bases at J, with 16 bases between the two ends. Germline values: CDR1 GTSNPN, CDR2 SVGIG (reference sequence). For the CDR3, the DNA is TGTGCCTGGACCCTGGGGACTGTCTCTAGCAATCAGCCCCAGCATTTT. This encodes CAWTLGTVSSNQPQHF.

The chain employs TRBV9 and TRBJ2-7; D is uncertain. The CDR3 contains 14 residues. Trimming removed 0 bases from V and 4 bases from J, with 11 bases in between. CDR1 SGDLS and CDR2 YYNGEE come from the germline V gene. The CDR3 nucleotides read TGTGCCAGCAGCGTAGGAGGACCGCAGTACGAGCAGTACTTC. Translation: CASSVGGPQYEQYF.

The chain's CDR3 is CASSLETVNTEAFF. The CDR3 nucleotides read TGCGCCAGCAGCTTAGAGACGGTGAACACTGAAGCTTTCTTT. The chain uses TRBV5-1 and TRBJ1-1; no firm D call. Germline CDR1 SGHRS, CDR2 YFSETQ. The V end was cut by 2 bases, the J end by 0 bases, with 8 bases between. There are 14 residues in the CDR3.

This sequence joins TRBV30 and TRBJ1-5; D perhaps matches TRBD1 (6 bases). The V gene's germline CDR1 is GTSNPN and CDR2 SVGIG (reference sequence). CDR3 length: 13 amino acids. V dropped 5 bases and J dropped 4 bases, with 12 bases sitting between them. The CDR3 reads CAWAGTRNQPQHF. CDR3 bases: TGTGCCTGGGCCGGGACACGTAATCAGCCCCAGCATTTT.

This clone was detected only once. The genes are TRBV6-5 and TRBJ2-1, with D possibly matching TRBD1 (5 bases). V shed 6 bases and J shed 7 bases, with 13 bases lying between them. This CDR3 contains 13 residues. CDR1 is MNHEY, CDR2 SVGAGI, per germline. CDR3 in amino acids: CASSQLDKNEQFF. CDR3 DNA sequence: TGTGCCAGCAGCCAATTGGACAAGAATGAGCAGTTCTTC.

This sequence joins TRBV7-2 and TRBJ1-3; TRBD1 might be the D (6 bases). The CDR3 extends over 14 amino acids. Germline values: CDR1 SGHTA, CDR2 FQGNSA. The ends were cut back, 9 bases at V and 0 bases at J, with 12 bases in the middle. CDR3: CASLQGPSGNTIYF. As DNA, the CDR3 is TGTGCCAGTCTCCAGGGGCCCTCTGGAAACACCATATATTTT.

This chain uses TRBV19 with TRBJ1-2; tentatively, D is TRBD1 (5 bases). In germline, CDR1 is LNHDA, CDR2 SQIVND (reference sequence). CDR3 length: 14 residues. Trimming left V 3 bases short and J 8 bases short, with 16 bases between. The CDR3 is CASSIQSGIPGYTF. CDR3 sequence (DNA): TGTGCCAGTAGTATCCAATCAGGGATTCCCGGCTACACCTTC.

DNA of the CDR3: TGTGCCAGCAGTCCCCCCGGCCCCGTGGAGTATACGCAGTATTTT. The encoded protein is CASSPPGPVEYTQYF. The chain links TRBV28 to TRBJ2-3; D is uncertain. Looked up from germline, CDR1 is MDHEN and CDR2 is SYDVKM. Trimming cost V 5 bases and J 7 bases, with 19 bases left between them. This CDR3 has 15 residues.

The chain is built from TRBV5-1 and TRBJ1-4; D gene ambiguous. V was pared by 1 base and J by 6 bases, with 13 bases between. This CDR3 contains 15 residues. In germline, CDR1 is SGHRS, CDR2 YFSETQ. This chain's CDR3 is CASSLSGRQDEKLFF. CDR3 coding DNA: TGCGCCAGCAGCTTGAGCGGGCGCCAGGATGAAAAACTGTTTTTT.

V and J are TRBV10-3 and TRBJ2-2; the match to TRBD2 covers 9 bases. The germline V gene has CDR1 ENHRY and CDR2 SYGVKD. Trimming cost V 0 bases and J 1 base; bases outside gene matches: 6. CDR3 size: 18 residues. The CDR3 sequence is CAISESISGRGNTGELFF. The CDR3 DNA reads TGTGCCATCAGTGAGTCGATTAGCGGGAGAGGGAACACCGGGGAGCTGTTTTTT.

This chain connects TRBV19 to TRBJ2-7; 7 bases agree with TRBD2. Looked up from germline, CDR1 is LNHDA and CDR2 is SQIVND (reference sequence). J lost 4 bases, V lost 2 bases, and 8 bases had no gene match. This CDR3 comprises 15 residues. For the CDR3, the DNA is TGTGCCAGTAGTATACTTGGCGGGAGTCCTTACGAGCAGTACTTC. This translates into CASSILGGSPYEQYF.

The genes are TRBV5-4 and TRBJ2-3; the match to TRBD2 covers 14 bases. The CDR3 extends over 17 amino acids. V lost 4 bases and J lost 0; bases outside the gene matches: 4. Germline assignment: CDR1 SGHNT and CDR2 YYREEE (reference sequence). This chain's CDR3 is CASSKGTSGSSTDTQYF. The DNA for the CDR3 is TGTGCCAGCAGCAAAGGGACTAGCGGGAGTAGCACAGATACGCAGTATTTT.